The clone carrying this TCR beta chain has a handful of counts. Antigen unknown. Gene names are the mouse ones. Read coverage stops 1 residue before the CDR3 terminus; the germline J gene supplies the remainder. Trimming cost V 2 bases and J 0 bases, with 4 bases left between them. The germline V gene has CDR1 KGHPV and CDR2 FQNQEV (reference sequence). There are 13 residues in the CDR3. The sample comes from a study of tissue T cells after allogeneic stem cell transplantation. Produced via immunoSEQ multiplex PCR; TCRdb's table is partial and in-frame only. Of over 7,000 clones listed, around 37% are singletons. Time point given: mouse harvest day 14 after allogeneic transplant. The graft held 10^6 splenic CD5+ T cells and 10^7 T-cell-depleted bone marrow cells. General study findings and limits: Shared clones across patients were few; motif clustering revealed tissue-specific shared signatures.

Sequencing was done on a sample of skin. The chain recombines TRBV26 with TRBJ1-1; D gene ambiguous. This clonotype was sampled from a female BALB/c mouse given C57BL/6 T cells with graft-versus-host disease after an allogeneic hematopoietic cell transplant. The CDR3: CASSLGANTEVFF. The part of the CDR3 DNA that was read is TGTGCCAGCAGTCTGGGTGCAAACACAGAAGTCTTC.